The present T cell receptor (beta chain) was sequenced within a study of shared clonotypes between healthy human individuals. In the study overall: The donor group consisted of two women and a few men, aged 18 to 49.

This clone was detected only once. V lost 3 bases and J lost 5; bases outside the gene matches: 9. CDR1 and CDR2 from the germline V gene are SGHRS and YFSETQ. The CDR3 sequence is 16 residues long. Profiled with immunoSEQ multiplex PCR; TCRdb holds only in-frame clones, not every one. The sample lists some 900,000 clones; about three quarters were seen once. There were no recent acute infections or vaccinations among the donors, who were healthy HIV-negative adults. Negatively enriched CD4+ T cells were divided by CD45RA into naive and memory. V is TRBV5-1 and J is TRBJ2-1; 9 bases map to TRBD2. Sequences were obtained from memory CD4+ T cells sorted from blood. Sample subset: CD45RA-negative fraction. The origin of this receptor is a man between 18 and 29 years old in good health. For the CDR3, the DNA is TGCGCCAGCAGCTGGCGAGCTAGCGGGGTTAACAATGAGCAGTTCTTC. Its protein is CASSWRASGVNNEQFF.